A single sample gave rise to the 25 T cell receptor beta chains below, sequenced in a study of T cells in Graves' hyperthyroidism and ophthalmopathy. The CDR3 regions of TCR beta were amplified from RNA transcripts. Carried out on the TCR CDR3, a first-round RT-PCR used the HTBI primer set. One entry per CDR3 protein results from TCRdb running MiXCR on the multiplex PCR reads. Of over 700,000 distinct CDR3 sequences listed, about 17% were seen once; the top ten hold about a sixth. Material for sequencing was blood. These receptors were collected from a woman aged 45 to 65 with Graves' hyperthyroidism that later progressed to Graves' ophthalmopathy.

This clonotype was detected a few times. A junction end diverges from the germline sequence, so it may reflect a read error. This chain links TRBV7-9 with TRBJ1-5, with TRBD1 identical over 8 bases. The CDR3 spans 16 residues. Germline assignment: CDR1 SEHNR and CDR2 FQNEAQ (reference sequence). The DNA of the CDR3 is TGTGCCAGCAGCATAGCAGGGGGCGCGGGCAATCAGCCCCAGCATTTT. Encoded protein: CASSIAGGAGNQPQHF. The full variable domain, in which reference TRBV7-9 and TRBJ1-5 provide the parts outside the CDR3, is DTGVSQNPRHKITKRGQNVTFRCDPISEHNRLYWYRQTLGQGPEFLTYFQNEAQLEKSRLLSDRFSAERPKGSFSTLEIQRTEQGDSAMYLCASSIAGGAGNQPQHFGDGTRLSIL.

This clonotype occurred a few times. The chain is built from TRBV7-2 and TRBJ1-5, with TRBD1 as a possible D gene (5 bases). CDR3 size: 15 residues. Trimming took off 0 bases at V and 3 bases at J, with 9 bases between the two ends. Germline CDR1 is SGHTA and CDR2 is FQGNSA. The chain's CDR3 is CASSLALGANQPQHF. In DNA, the CDR3 is TGTGCCAGCAGCTTAGCGCTCGGGGCCAATCAGCCCCAGCATTTT.

This chain uses TRBV20-1 with TRBJ1-3, with 9 bases fitting TRBD1. The CDR3 has 17 residues. Germline V gene lookup returns CDR1 DFQATT and CDR2 SNEGSKA (reference sequence). The V segment lost 3 bases and the J segment 8 bases; nucleotides outside the gene matches: 17. CDR3 bases: TGCAGTGCTAGCCCCCCCCGGACAGGGGTTTCGGGAGACACCATATATTTT. It translates to CSASPPRTGVSGDTIYF.

The chain links TRBV19 to TRBJ2-7; D perhaps matches TRBD2 (5 bases). Germline assignment: CDR1 LNHDA and CDR2 SQIVND (reference sequence). The CDR3 spans 15 residues. V gave up 0 bases and J gave up 2 bases, with 11 bases separating them. The CDR3 DNA follows: TGTGCCAGTAGTATAGATCTTTCCGGGGCCTACGAGCAGTACTTC. This gives the protein CASSIDLSGAYEQYF. The full variable domain, in which reference TRBV19 and TRBJ2-7 provide the parts outside the CDR3, is DGGITQSPKYLFRKEGQNVTLSCEQNLNHDAMYWYRQDPGQGLRLIYYSQIVNDFQKGDIAEGYSVSREKKESFPLTVTSAQKNPTAFYLCASSIDLSGAYEQYFGPGTRLTVT.

This clonotype appeared many times. The chain carries TRBV10-3 and TRBJ1-6, with 7 bases aligning to TRBD1. CDR1 and CDR2 (germline): ENHRY, SYGVKD. This CDR3 spans 13 amino acids. Losses at the gene ends were 10 bases for V and 7 bases for J; bases not matched to a gene: 7. The CDR3 loop is CATRQGLNSPLHF. The CDR3 region has the DNA TGTGCCACGAGACAGGGTCTCAATTCACCCCTCCACTTT.

The chain joins TRBV6-1 to TRBJ2-2, with TRBD1 as a possible D gene (5 bases). Trimming cost V 5 bases and J 7 bases, with 14 bases left between them. The germline V gene encodes CDR1 MNHNS and CDR2 SASEGT. CDR3 length: 14 residues. The CDR3 coding sequence is TGTGCCAGCAGTTATCAAGGGGCTGACGGGGAGCTGTTTTTT. Its protein is CASSYQGADGELFF.

J is TRBJ2-7 and V is TRBV20-1; tentative D call: TRBD1 (5 bases). Germline V gene data show CDR1 as DFQATT and CDR2 as SNEGSKA (reference sequence). The CDR3 covers 14 residues. V lost 4 bases and J 0 bases, leaving 13 bases between the germline ends. The CDR3 loop reads CSAIGHRSSYEQYF. The CDR3 DNA reads as TGCAGTGCTATTGGACACCGAAGCTCCTACGAGCAGTACTTC.

V gene TRBV7-9 combines with J gene TRBJ1-5; TRBD1 matches at 7 bases. The CDR3 is 16 residues long. Per the germline V gene, CDR1 is SEHNR and CDR2 is FQNEAQ (reference sequence). Trimming took 5 bases from V and 7 from J; bases not matched to a gene: 14. CDR3 region: CASSADEQGIGQPQHF. The CDR3 coding sequence is TGTGCCAGCAGCGCCGATGAACAGGGGATCGGACAGCCCCAGCATTTT.

This clonotype was observed a few times. The V gene is TRBV7-2, the J gene TRBJ1-5; D is ambiguous. V lost 0 bases, J lost 9 bases, and 12 bases lay in between. Germline CDR1 is SGHTA and CDR2 is FQGNSA. The CDR3 runs to 14 residues. The chain's CDR3 is CASSLAAVWRPQHF. CDR3 DNA sequence: TGTGCCAGCAGCTTAGCTGCCGTCTGGCGGCCCCAGCATTTT.

This clonotype turned up a few times. The chain recombines TRBV25-1 with TRBJ2-2; 10 positions match TRBD2. The V gene end was trimmed by 4 bases and the J gene end by 1 base; junction bases not matched to a gene: 0. Germline V gives CDR1 MGHDK, CDR2 SYGVNS. CDR3 length: 15 amino acids. The CDR3 nucleotides read TGTGCCAGCAGTGGACTAGCGGGGAACACCGGGGAGCTGTTTTTT. Its translation: CASSGLAGNTGELFF.

The V gene is TRBV6-5, the J gene TRBJ2-7; 9 positions agree with TRBD2. Germline V lookup: CDR1 MNHEY, CDR2 SVGAGI. Trimming removed 0 bases from V and 3 bases from J; junction bases left unmatched: 0. This CDR3 region has 14 residues. The DNA of the CDR3 is TGTGCCAGCAGTTACTCGACTAGCGGCTACGAGCAGTACTTC. This translates into CASSYSTSGYEQYF.

The table lists this clonotype with many counts. V gene TRBV11-3 combines with J gene TRBJ2-5; TRBD1 or TRBD2 may be the D gene (5 bases each). CDR1 SGHNT and CDR2 YENEEA come from the germline V gene. Trimming left V 6 bases short and J 0 bases short, with 14 bases between. The CDR3 covers 15 residues. CDR3 sequence (DNA): TGTGCCAGCAGTCCGGGACCGCTGAACCAAGAGACCCAGTACTTC. Encoded protein: CASSPGPLNQETQYF.

The sample holds many counts of this clonotype. The chain employs TRBV18 and TRBJ1-3, with D perhaps matching TRBD1 (5 bases). The CDR3 sequence is 18 residues long. Germline lookup yields CDR1 KGHSH and CDR2 LQKENI. The ends were cut back, 2 bases at V and 0 bases at J, with 17 bases in the middle. The CDR3 loop is CASSPWTIEDASGNTIYF. Written as DNA, the CDR3 is TGTGCCAGCTCACCATGGACAATCGAGGACGCCTCTGGAAACACCATATATTTT.

V gene TRBV7-8 combines with J gene TRBJ1-3, with D hard to call. Deletions cut 0 bases from V and 3 bases from J, with 15 bases between. This CDR3 region has 17 residues. The germline gives CDR1 SGHVS, CDR2 FQNEAQ. CDR3 coding DNA: TGTGCCAGCAGCTTAGCAGGACGAACCGGGCGTGGAAACACCATATATTTT. This encodes CASSLAGRTGRGNTIYF.

Only a few counts were recorded for this clonotype. V is TRBV12-3 or TRBV12-4 and J is TRBJ2-2, with D tentatively TRBD2 (5 bases). With 3 bases removed from V and 5 bases from J, the gap between germline ends came to 19 bases. CDR3 length equals 17 residues. CDR3 in DNA: TGTGCCAGCAGTTTTCAGTACACCGGGAAAAGAACCGGGGAGCTGTTTTTT. This encodes CASSFQYTGKRTGELFF.

V is TRBV10-3 and J is TRBJ1-4; 8 bases align to TRBD1. The germline V gene has CDR1 ENHRY and CDR2 SYGVKD. This CDR3 has 17 residues. With 3 bases clipped from V and 0 bases from J, the junction kept 6 bases outside the gene matches. CDR3 coding DNA: TGTGCCATCAGTGAATTGGGACAGGCTGCAACTAATGAAAAACTGTTTTTT. This gives the protein CAISELGQAATNEKLFF.

Points on this clonotype: The junction and the germline gene differ at one end; a read error may be behind it. The genes are TRBV7-3 and TRBJ2-7; 7 bases line up with TRBD1. The V gene's germline CDR1 is SGHTA and CDR2 FQGTGA. The CDR3 runs to 14 residues. The CDR3 region is CASSLKGAFGEQYF. CDR3 nucleotide sequence: TGCGCCAGCAGCTTAAAGGGGGCCTTTGGAGAGCAGTACTTC.

DNA of the CDR3: TGTGCCAGTAGTATGAGGGTAGGCAGCACCTACGAGCAGTACTTC. Its translation is CASSMRVGSTYEQYF. The V and J genes are TRBV19 and TRBJ2-7; tentatively, D is TRBD2 (5 bases). Trimming removed 3 bases at V and 2 bases at J, with 14 bases between. The germline V gene encodes CDR1 LNHDA and CDR2 SQIVND (reference sequence). This CDR3 comprises 15 residues.

The sample holds a few counts of this clonotype. This rearrangement joins TRBV6-5 to TRBJ1-2, with D possibly being TRBD1 (5 bases). CDR3 size: 16 residues. V was cut by 2 bases and J by 3 bases, with 16 bases left in between. Per the germline V gene, CDR1 is MNHEY and CDR2 is SVGAGI. The CDR3 bases are TGTGCCAGCAGTTACGGTTGGGGGGGGGAAGACTATGGCTACACCTTC. Protein product: CASSYGWGGEDYGYTF.

A few counts support this clonotype. The V call is TRBV27, the J call TRBJ2-7; 8 nucleotides line up with TRBD1. This CDR3 spans 13 amino acids. The trim removed 7 bases at V and 6 bases at J, leaving 8 bases unmatched. Germline CDR1 MNHEY, CDR2 SMNVEV (reference sequence). CDR3 coding DNA: TGTGCCAGCAATTACAGGGGGTCCGGCGAGCAGTACTTC. Protein sequence: CASNYRGSGEQYF.

V usage is TRBV15 and J usage is TRBJ2-7; D is possibly TRBD1 (6 bases). Germline loops: CDR1 LNHNV, CDR2 YYDKDF (reference sequence). V lost 5 bases and J 0 bases, leaving 14 bases between the germline ends. The CDR3 is 15 amino acids. The chain's CDR3 is CATSLHREASYEQYF. The CDR3 nucleotides read TGTGCCACCAGCTTACACAGGGAAGCCTCCTACGAGCAGTACTTC.

This clonotype was found a few times. V usage is TRBV9 and J usage is TRBJ2-2, with D unresolved. The CDR3 length is 13 residues. The germline CDR1 and CDR2 sequences are SGDLS and YYNGEE. V lost 3 bases and J lost 4, with 7 bases in between. The CDR3 reads CASSAPVTGELFF. As DNA, the CDR3 is TGTGCCAGCAGCGCTCCCGTCACCGGGGAGCTGTTTTTT.

This clonotype was seen more than once but under ten times. The gene calls are TRBV15 and TRBJ2-3, with 9 positions matching TRBD2. Trimming took 10 bases from V and 7 from J; bases not matched to a gene: 3. The CDR3 length is 11 residues. Germline CDR1 is LNHNV and CDR2 is YYDKDF (reference sequence). CDR3 in DNA: TGTGCCAGCGGACTAGCGCATACGCAGTATTTT. It is translated as CASGLAHTQYF.

This clonotype was detected a few times. The V and J genes are TRBV13 and TRBJ2-1, with 7 bases fitting TRBD1. Germline V gene lookup returns CDR1 PRHDT and CDR2 FYEKMQ (reference sequence). The CDR3 extends over 16 amino acids. The V segment lost 5 bases and the J segment 6 bases; nucleotides outside the gene matches: 13. The DNA for the CDR3 is TGTGCCAGCAGCCTCACCGCCGGGACAGTCATCAATGAGCAGTTCTTC. Translation: CASSLTAGTVINEQFF.

This clonotype has a handful of counts. This rearrangement joins TRBV30 to TRBJ1-2, with no clear D. Trimming stripped 0 bases from V and 0 bases from J, with 11 bases between. CDR1 is GTSNPN and CDR2 is SVGIG in the germline V gene (reference sequence). This CDR3 is built from 15 residues. The CDR3 DNA sequence: TGTGCCTGGAGTGTACGCCTAAGCGCTAACTATGGCTACACCTTC. It codes for CAWSVRLSANYGYTF.